These 9 T cell receptor beta chains originate from one sample sequenced in a study of identical twins (dated by TCRdb to 2015 to 2016). Receptor amplification or capture employed 5' RACE. TCRdb shows the sequencer as Illumina HiSeq 2000. TCRdb reprocessed the public reads (quality trimming at Q25 with fastp, clone calling with MiXCR) and kept in-frame beta chains. One record per CDR3 amino acid sequence lists the most common genes and DNA. This sample gives a few hundred thousand distinct CDR3 sequences in total; about 10% of them show up just once. The ten largest clones take up approximately 11% of the sample. What was sequenced was memory T cells sorted from blood. The cell subset or site label corresponds to: CD45RO+ enriched T cells. The receptor set was obtained from a man aged 45-60 years in good health.

This clonotype came up many times. V gene TRBV11-2 combines with J gene TRBJ2-1; tentative D call: TRBD1 (6 bases). The germline V and J ends were trimmed by 4 bases and 8 bases, with 27 bases remaining between them. This CDR3 is built from 18 residues. Looked up from germline, CDR1 is SGHAT and CDR2 is FQNNGV. The CDR3 coding sequence is TGTGCCAGCAGCTCTAGGTCCGTTCAGGGTGGGGGCGTCTATGAGCAGTTCTTC. Protein product: CASSSRSVQGGGVYEQFF.

This clonotype came up a few times. The chain links TRBV9 to TRBJ1-4; 7 bases line up with TRBD1. CDR3 length: 17 residues. V lost 0 bases and J lost 4; bases outside the gene matches: 9. Germline V gene data show CDR1 as SGDLS and CDR2 as YYNGEE. CDR3 DNA sequence: TGTGCCAGCAGCGTAGGAGGGGGGGGGACAGTTAATGAAAAACTGTTTTTT. This sequence encodes CASSVGGGGTVNEKLFF. The variable domain in full, completed from reference TRBV9 and TRBJ1-4, reads DSGVTQTPKHLITATGQRVTLRCSPRSGDLSVYWYQQSLDQGLQFLIQYYNGEERAKGNILERFSAQQFPDLHSELNLSSLELGDSALYFCASSVGGGGTVNEKLFFGSGTQLSVL.

This clonotype came up a few times. The chain has TRBV11-1 and TRBJ1-6, with D possibly TRBD1 on 5 matching bases. Germline values: CDR1 SGHAT, CDR2 FQDESV (reference sequence). The CDR3 totals 19 residues. Trimming left V 0 bases short and J 5 bases short, with 20 bases between. As DNA, the CDR3 is TGTGCCAGCAGCTTAGCGCCGGGGAGGGGTGCGGGAAATAATTCACCCCTCCACTTT. This codes for CASSLAPGRGAGNNSPLHF. Looking up the rest from reference TRBV11-1 and TRBJ1-6 gives the full variable domain: EAEVAQSPRYKITEKSQAVAFWCDPISGHATLYWYRQILGQGPELLVQFQDESVVDDSQLPKDRFSAERLKGVDSTLKIQPAELGDSAMYLCASSLAPGRGAGNNSPLHFGNGTRLTVT.

This clonotype showed up many times. This sequence joins TRBV6-6 and TRBJ1-3, with a weak D call TRBD1 (5 bases). Germline V gene data show CDR1 as MNHNY and CDR2 as SVGAGI (reference sequence). Between the trimmed V and J ends, which lost 8 bases and 2 bases, there was a span of 10 bases. The CDR3 is 13 residues long. The CDR3: CASLWGAGNTIYF. The DNA for the CDR3 is TGTGCCAGCCTGTGGGGCGCTGGAAACACCATATATTTT.

CDR3 amino acids: CASSRLAGETDTQYF. CDR3 nucleotide sequence: TGTGCCAGCAGTCGACTAGCGGGAGAAACAGATACGCAGTATTTT. The gene calls are TRBV6-1 and TRBJ2-3, with 12 bases matching TRBD2. Trimming removed 5 bases from V and 3 bases from J; junction bases left unmatched: 3. This CDR3 region has 15 residues. Germline V lookup: CDR1 MNHNS, CDR2 SASEGT.

CDR3 sequence (DNA): TGTGCCAGCAGTCTAGGACAGGGGAGCAATCAGCCCCAGCATTTT. Its translation is CASSLGQGSNQPQHF. The gene calls are TRBV27 and TRBJ1-5, with TRBD1 matching 9 bases. This CDR3 is built from 15 residues. Looked up from germline, CDR1 is MNHEY and CDR2 is SMNVEV (reference sequence). J lost 1 base, V lost 5 bases, and 3 bases had no gene match.

A few counts support this clonotype. V and J are TRBV11-2 and TRBJ2-7; D gene uncertain. The CDR3 has 11 residues. Trimming stripped 1 base from V and 6 bases from J, with 4 bases between. Germline V lookup: CDR1 SGHAT, CDR2 FQNNGV. The CDR3 bases are TGTGCCAGCAGCTTAGTGTTCGAGCAGTACTTC. It yields the protein CASSLVFEQYF. The complete variable domain, with remaining parts taken from reference TRBV11-2 and TRBJ2-7, reads EAGVAQSPRYKIIEKRQSVAFWCNPISGHATLYWYQQILGQGPKLLIQFQNNGVVDDSQLPKDRFSAERLKGVDSTLKIQPAKLEDSAVYLCASSLVFEQYFGPGTRLTVT.

This clonotype has just a few counts. This chain links TRBV11-2 with TRBJ2-7; 8 nucleotides line up with TRBD2. V trimming: 5 bases; J trimming: 6 bases; junction bases outside the gene matches: 12. The CDR3 extends over 15 amino acids. Germline V CDR1 and CDR2: SGHAT, FQNNGV. The DNA of the CDR3 is TGTGCCAGCAGCCGGGAGGGGGGGAGGCGACTCGAGCAGTACTTC. This encodes CASSREGGRRLEQYF. The variable domain in full, completed from reference TRBV11-2 and TRBJ2-7, reads EAGVAQSPRYKIIEKRQSVAFWCNPISGHATLYWYQQILGQGPKLLIQFQNNGVVDDSQLPKDRFSAERLKGVDSTLKIQPAKLEDSAVYLCASSREGGRRLEQYFGPGTRLTVT.

In this sample, this clonotype turned up a few times. V gene TRBV3-1 combines with J gene TRBJ1-1; possible D gene TRBD1, 6 bases. The germline CDR1 and CDR2 sequences are LGHDT and YNNKEL (reference sequence). Trimming pared 2 bases from V and 4 bases from J, leaving 11 bases between. This CDR3 region has 14 residues. DNA for the CDR3: TGTGCCAGCAGCCAACACAGGGTAGTCACTGAAGCTTTCTTT. Protein product: CASSQHRVVTEAFF. Full variable domain (remainder filled in from reference TRBV3-1 and TRBJ1-1): DTAVSQTPKYLVTQMGNDKSIKCEQNLGHDTMYWYKQDSKKFLKIMFSYNNKELIINETVPNRFSPKSPDKAHLNLHINSLELGDSAVYFCASSQHRVVTEAFFGQGTRLTVV.